This T cell receptor beta chain was identified during a study of shared clonotypes between healthy human individuals. For the study at large: Three plates were used per donor for CD4 naive, three for CD4 memory, two for CD8 naive and one for CD8 memory. The study, taken as a whole, reports: The rarefaction results pointed to incomplete sorted-subset sequencing despite large depth.

Trimming shortened V by 6 bases and J by 5 bases, and 13 bases separated the two germline ends. The CDR3 spans 14 residues. Germline values: CDR1 MDHEN, CDR2 SYDVKM. Here immunoSEQ multiplex PCR was the method, and the copy in TCRdb shows in-frame clones only, minus some. The data hold about 2.2 million clones, with 80% to 95% observed a single time. Only CD45RO-negative cells positively selected for CCR7 counted as naive CD8 cells, so terminally differentiated effector memory CD45RA+ cells were excluded. For this clone: The antigen is undetermined.

The receptor was derived from a man aged 18 to 35 in good health. Some clones in this sample may be carry-over from other donors' samples. V is TRBV28 and J is TRBJ1-4; D might be TRBD1 (5 bases). The sample consisted of naive CD8+ T cells from PBMCs. CDR3 sequence reads: CASSLWWGNEKLFF. DNA of the CDR3: TGTGCCAGCAGCCTGTGGTGGGGGAATGAAAAACTGTTTTTT.